Below, 2 T cell receptor beta chains from the same sample are listed, as sequenced in a study of blood T cells in healthy people across ages. Sample-barcoded 5' priming and a J-beta primer mix drove a second PCR of 7 to 11 cycles. TCRdb independently ran MiXCR on the 5' RACE reads; one entry per CDR3 protein. The sample yields about 1 million distinct CDR3 sequences, 45% seen once. Sample: blood. These receptors were obtained from a woman aged 55-75 years in good health.

This clonotype has only a few counts. The CDR3 loop reads CATSRGFVEQYF. Written as DNA, the CDR3 is TGTGCCACCTCCAGAGGGTTTGTCGAGCAGTACTTC. The chain couples TRBV6-5 to TRBJ2-5, with TRBD2 as a possible D gene (5 bases). The tail of the sequence fits TRBJ2-7 better, so the J call may be wrong. Per the germline V gene, CDR1 is MNHEY and CDR2 is SVGAGI. CDR3 length equals 12 residues.

The chain couples TRBV7-6 to TRBJ2-1, with D unresolved. Trimming left V 4 bases short and J 0 bases short, with 13 bases between. The CDR3 sequence is 16 residues long. CDR1 and CDR2 from the germline V gene are SGHVS and FNYEAQ. The CDR3 DNA is TGTGCCAGCAGCTCCGACTCGCGAGCCTCCTACAATGAGCAGTTCTTC. It encodes CASSSDSRASYNEQFF.